This T cell receptor beta chain was obtained from a study of cytomegalovirus exposure and HLA in healthy donors. Comment on this clone: Its antigen is not known.

Use of 60 Vbeta and 13 Jbeta primers characterized the PCR. Only in-frame clones appear in the TCRdb table, and some are missing; sequencing was by immunoSEQ multiplex PCR. The table shows about 130,000 clones, with around 80% occurring only once. Study observations and caveats: When analyzed later, a missense DCLRE1C variant was found to be linked to TCR beta V- and J-gene trimming.

This CDR3 comprises 18 residues. Trimming cost V 1 base and J 0 bases; bases outside gene matches: 8. Germline V lookup: CDR1 KGHSH, CDR2 LQKENI. The receptor's source is a man younger than 30 in good health and CMV-seronegative. Specimen: PBMCs. The gene calls are TRBV18 and TRBJ2-7, with 11 bases lining up with TRBD1. CDR3 amino acids: CASSPRTGGAAGSYEQYF. DNA for the CDR3: TGTGCCAGCTCACCACGGACAGGGGGCGCAGCGGGCTCCTACGAGCAGTACTTC. The complete variable domain, with remaining parts taken from reference TRBV18 and TRBJ2-7, reads NAGVMQNPRHLVRRRGQEARLRCSPMKGHSHVYWYRQLPEEGLKFMVYLQKENIIDESGMPKERFSAEFPKEGPSILRIQQVVRGDSAAYFCASSPRTGGAAGSYEQYFGPGTRLTVT.